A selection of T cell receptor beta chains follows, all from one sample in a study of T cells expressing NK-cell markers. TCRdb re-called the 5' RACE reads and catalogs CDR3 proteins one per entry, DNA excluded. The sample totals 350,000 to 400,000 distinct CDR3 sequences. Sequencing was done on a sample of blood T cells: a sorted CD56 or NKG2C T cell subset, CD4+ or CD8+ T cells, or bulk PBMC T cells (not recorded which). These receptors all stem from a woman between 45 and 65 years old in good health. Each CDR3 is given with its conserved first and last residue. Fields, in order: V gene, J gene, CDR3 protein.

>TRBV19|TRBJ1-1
CASTRDGRGTEAFF
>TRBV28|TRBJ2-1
CASSRQGSGRYEQFF
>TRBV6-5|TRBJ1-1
CASSYTPGGVGREAFF
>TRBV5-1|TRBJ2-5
CASSVGLAGGETQYF
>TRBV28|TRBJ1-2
CASSLTGGYGYTF
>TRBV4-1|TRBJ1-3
CASSPQTGVGNTIYF
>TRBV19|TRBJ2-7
CASSIGLGNEQYF
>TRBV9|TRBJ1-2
CASSVSSWIGGYTF
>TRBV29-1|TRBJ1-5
CSVQTGSNQPQHF
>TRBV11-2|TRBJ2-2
CASRWDSANTGELFF
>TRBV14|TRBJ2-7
CASSPTGGLPYEQYF
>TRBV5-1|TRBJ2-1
CASSHSGTENEQFF
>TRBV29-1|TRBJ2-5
CSVDLSGQWQETQYF
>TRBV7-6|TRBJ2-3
CASSVDRGHSDTQYF
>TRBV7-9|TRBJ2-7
CASSLVEVPYEQYF
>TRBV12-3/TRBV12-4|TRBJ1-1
CASIGNLFMNTEAFF
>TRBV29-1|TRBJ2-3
CSVTGGEDTQYF